These 18 T cell receptor beta chains were sequenced from one sample in a study of blood T cell repertoires in COVID-19. Clones were sequenced by immunoSEQ multiplex PCR, and TCRdb holds only the in-frame ones, with some missing. The sample carries hundreds of thousands of clones, about four fifths recorded once. Sequenced input: peripheral blood. These receptors all come from a woman of 80 years or more with acute or convalescent COVID-19.

This clone was seen a handful of times. The chain combines TRBV19 with TRBJ1-5; D unresolved. Germline V gene lookup returns CDR1 LNHDA and CDR2 SQIVND (reference sequence). V was shortened by 4 bases and J by 5 bases, with 15 bases between the two germline ends. The CDR3 runs to 15 residues. CDR3 bases: TGTGCCAGTAGTAGAGGTCGGAGGAGTGATCAGCCCCAGCATTTT. Its translation is CASSRGRRSDQPQHF.

The rearrangement links TRBV28 to TRBJ1-4, with D unclear. This CDR3 is 13 amino acids long. V was pared by 6 bases and J by 0 bases, with 5 bases between. Germline V gene lookup returns CDR1 MDHEN and CDR2 SYDVKM. DNA of the CDR3: TGTGCCAGCAGGACTCCAACTAATGAAAAACTGTTTTTT. As protein: CASRTPTNEKLFF.

The rearrangement links TRBV6-5 to TRBJ2-7; possible D gene TRBD1, 6 bases. Deletions cut 4 bases from V and 9 bases from J, with 19 bases between. This CDR3 is built from 14 residues. CDR1 and CDR2 (germline): MNHEY, SVGAGI. CDR3 sequence (DNA): TGTGCCAGCAGTTCCGGGACATTTTTTACGGGGCAGTACTTC. It codes for CASSSGTFFTGQYF.

This clone showed up just once. J is TRBJ2-7 and V is TRBV6-5, with 8 bases matching TRBD2. Losses at the gene ends were 5 bases for V and 7 bases for J; bases not matched to a gene: 7. This CDR3 has 13 amino acids. CDR1 and CDR2 (germline): MNHEY, SVGAGI. Here the CDR3 reads CASSPRLAREQYF. CDR3 DNA sequence: TGTGCCAGCAGTCCTAGACTAGCGCGGGAGCAGTACTTC.

The rearrangement joins TRBV15 to TRBJ1-4; maybe TRBD1 (5 bases). Germline assignment: CDR1 LNHNV and CDR2 YYDKDF (reference sequence). The CDR3 covers 13 residues. The germline V and J ends were trimmed by 6 bases and 5 bases, with 10 bases remaining between them. CDR3 protein: CATSQGSNEKLFF. The CDR3 DNA is TGTGCCACCAGTCAGGGCTCAAATGAAAAACTGTTTTTT.

J is TRBJ1-1 and V is TRBV5-1, with 7 bases matching TRBD1. V lost 1 base and J lost 1; bases outside the gene matches: 1. Germline loops: CDR1 SGHRS, CDR2 YFSETQ. This CDR3 is built from 14 residues. DNA for the CDR3: TGCGCCAGCAGCTTGTACAGGGGGAACACTGAAGCTTTCTTT. Its translation is CASSLYRGNTEAFF. The complete variable domain, with remaining parts taken from reference TRBV5-1 and TRBJ1-1, reads KAGVTQTPRYLIKTRGQQVTLSCSPISGHRSVSWYQQTPGQGLQFLFEYFSETQRNKGNFPGRFSGRQFSNSRSEMNVSTLELGDSALYLCASSLYRGNTEAFFGQGTRLTVV.

The chain has TRBV7-3 and TRBJ1-2, with 8 bases that match TRBD1. Germline V gene sequence: CDR1 SGHTA, CDR2 FQGTGA. J lost 4 bases, V lost 2 bases, and 3 bases had no gene match. The CDR3 contains 14 residues. The CDR3 coding sequence is TGTGCCAGCAGCTTACCAGGGGGCGTCTATGGCTACACCTTC. Translating gives CASSLPGGVYGYTF.

This clone is a singleton in its sample. The V gene is TRBV11-3, the J gene TRBJ2-1; 10 positions agree with TRBD2. The CDR3 is made up of 15 amino acids. Trimming cost V 3 bases and J 1 base; bases outside gene matches: 0. Germline-derived CDR1 and CDR2 are SGHNT and YENEEA. CDR3 in amino acids: CASSLTSGSYNEQFF. The CDR3 DNA follows: TGTGCCAGCAGCTTGACTAGCGGGTCCTACAATGAGCAGTTCTTC.

The V and J genes are TRBV3-1 (or the pseudogene TRBV3-2) and TRBJ2-2, with 9 bases aligning to TRBD1. V was pared by 3 bases and J by 5 bases, with 7 bases of the junction left unmatched. CDR1 and CDR2 (germline): LGHDT, YNNKEL (reference sequence). The CDR3 extends over 16 amino acids. The CDR3, as DNA: TGTGCCAGCAGCCAGCGAGGGACAGGGAGGACCGGGGAGCTGTTTTTT. Protein: CASSQRGTGRTGELFF.

This chain connects TRBV15 to TRBJ2-1; possible D gene TRBD1, 6 bases. Germline V lookup: CDR1 LNHNV, CDR2 YYDKDF (reference sequence). Trimming removed 5 bases at V and 5 bases at J, with 13 bases between. The CDR3 is made up of 14 amino acids. The CDR3 loop is CATSPAYRDNEQFF. For the CDR3, the DNA is TGTGCCACCAGCCCCGCCTACAGGGACAATGAGCAGTTCTTC.

V and J are TRBV6-5 and TRBJ1-1; D possibly corresponds to TRBD1 (5 bases). Germline-derived CDR1 and CDR2 are MNHEY and SVGAGI. The V gene lost 6 bases and the J gene lost 1 base, with 12 bases spanning the gap. The CDR3 spans 14 residues. CDR3: CASSPHDRNTEAFF. CDR3 coding DNA: TGTGCCAGCAGCCCACACGACAGGAACACTGAAGCTTTCTTT.

In this sample, this clone turned up a few times. The CDR3 here is CASSPTTGVYTEAFF. Here the CDR3 DNA reads TGTGCCAGCAGCCCCACAACAGGGGTATACACTGAAGCTTTCTTT. The V gene is TRBV7-6, the J gene TRBJ1-1; 7 positions agree with TRBD1. The CDR3 is 15 residues long. J gave up 3 bases and V 5 bases, and 9 bases lay outside the gene matches. Germline V gene data show CDR1 as SGHVS and CDR2 as FNYEAQ. The full variable domain, completed using reference TRBV7-6 and TRBJ1-1, is GAGVSQSPRYKVTKRGQDVALRCDPISGHVSLYWYRQALGQGPEFLTYFNYEAQQDKSGLPNDRFSAERPEGSISTLTIQRTEQRDSAMYRCASSPTTGVYTEAFFGQGTRLTVV.

The J gene is TRBJ1-6, the V gene TRBV30; TRBD1 might be the D (5 bases). Per the germline V gene, CDR1 is GTSNPN and CDR2 is SVGIG (reference sequence). Trimming removed 1 base at V and 11 bases at J, with 12 bases between. The CDR3 contains 13 residues. The CDR3 spells CAWSGAGRAPLHF. CDR3 bases: TGTGCCTGGAGTGGGGCAGGGAGGGCACCCCTCCACTTT.

This clone was picked up many times. The gene calls are TRBV3-1 (or the pseudogene TRBV3-2) and TRBJ1-2; D ambiguous. Germline V gene lookup returns CDR1 LGHDT and CDR2 YNNKEL (reference sequence). V lost 4 bases, J lost 4 bases, and 16 bases lay in between. CDR3 length: 15 residues. DNA of the CDR3: TGTGCCAGCAGCCCCAACGCTCCCTACAGCTATGGCTACACCTTC. It yields the protein CASSPNAPYSYGYTF.

The chain employs TRBV7-2 and TRBJ2-7; 7 nucleotides match TRBD2. CDR1 SGHTA and CDR2 FQGNSA come from the germline V gene. The CDR3 length is 14 residues. With V trimmed by 1 base and J by 3 bases, 3 bases remained unmatched. CDR3 DNA sequence: TGTGCCAGCAGCTTAGGTCCTAGCGGCTACGAGCAGTACTTC. This gives the protein CASSLGPSGYEQYF.

The chain is built from TRBV27 and TRBJ2-2, with D possibly TRBD2 on 5 matching bases. Between the trimmed V and J ends, which lost 3 bases and 7 bases, there was a span of 12 bases. This CDR3 has 14 amino acids. Germline values: CDR1 MNHEY, CDR2 SMNVEV (reference sequence). CDR3 sequence: CASSFLGVIGELFF. For the CDR3, the DNA is TGTGCCAGCAGTTTTCTCGGGGTGATCGGGGAGCTGTTTTTT.

This chain links TRBV6-5 with TRBJ2-1; D is possibly TRBD1 (6 bases). This CDR3 has 15 residues. The germline CDR1 and CDR2 sequences are MNHEY and SVGAGI. V gave up 6 bases and J gave up 8 bases, with 20 bases separating them. The chain's CDR3 is CASRIQGYRLDEQFF. In DNA, the CDR3 is TGTGCCAGCAGAATACAGGGTTACCGGCTCGATGAGCAGTTCTTC.

The rearrangement joins TRBV25-1 to TRBJ2-1, with D perhaps matching TRBD1 (6 bases). Looked up from germline, CDR1 is MGHDK and CDR2 is SYGVNS. V was pared by 1 base and J by 2 bases, with 12 bases between. The CDR3 loop spans 16 amino acids. In DNA, the CDR3 is TGTGCCAGCAGTGAATCAAACAGGGCCGCCTACAATGAGCAGTTCTTC. Translation gives CASSESNRAAYNEQFF.